This entry concerns a single T cell receptor (beta chain). No antigen is known for it. The CDR3 has 13 amino acids. CDR1 MDHEN and CDR2 SYDVKM come from the germline V gene. Trimming took off 8 bases at V and 6 bases at J, with 16 bases between the two ends. The repertoire was sequenced with immunoSEQ multiplex PCR; TCRdb's copy has only in-frame clones and lacks some. This sample carries 150,000 to 200,000 clones, 85% to 95% of them seen once, and the ten largest clones take 10%. The entry originates in a study of T cell responses to AZD1222 COVID-19 vaccine. Study in general: Second-dose timings of about 4 or about 12 weeks were pooled. Study conclusions and caveats: Rises in breadth and depth of Spike-specific TCRs came after two AZD1222 doses. Repertoires were collected only later (after the peak T cell response had occurred).

Sequenced material: peripheral blood, taken on day 0 of AZD1222 vaccination. The chain uses TRBV28 and TRBJ1-2; D is uncertain. The sequence was obtained from an adult in good health. The CDR3 here is CASANEDRNGYTF. The CDR3 DNA reads as TGTGCCAGCGCGAACGAGGATCGGAATGGCTACACCTTC.